This T cell receptor beta chain was captured in a study of spatial heterogeneity in lung cancer. Looking at the study overall: Compared with alpha-chain sequences, beta-chain sequences were consistently detected in greater numbers.

Germline V gene data show CDR1 as SGHTA and CDR2 as FQGTGA. The CDR3 covers 14 residues. Trimming took off 5 bases at V and 4 bases at J, with 12 bases between the two ends. This clonotype was counted many times. The antigen remains unidentified. Time point meaning: sample taken at primary tumor resection. Whole RNA obtained from tumor, nontumor lung or frozen PBMC underwent sequencing without sorting. Study-wide findings and caveats: Blood contained ubiquitous expanded tumor TCRs more at resection than at follow-up.

TCR cDNA molecules each had a unique molecular identifier. One entry per CDR3 protein results from TCRdb running MiXCR on the 5' RACE reads. The table has approximately 66,000 distinct CDR3 sequences, approximately 6.3% seen once. The receptor comes from a female donor with early-stage non-small cell lung cancer. Specimen: PBMCs, collected at surgery. V and J are TRBV7-3 and TRBJ2-1; either TRBD1 or TRBD2 may fit D (5 bases each). In DNA, the CDR3 is TGTGCCAGCAGCGGGGGACGGACATACAATGAGCAGTTCTTC. This encodes CASSGGRTYNEQFF.